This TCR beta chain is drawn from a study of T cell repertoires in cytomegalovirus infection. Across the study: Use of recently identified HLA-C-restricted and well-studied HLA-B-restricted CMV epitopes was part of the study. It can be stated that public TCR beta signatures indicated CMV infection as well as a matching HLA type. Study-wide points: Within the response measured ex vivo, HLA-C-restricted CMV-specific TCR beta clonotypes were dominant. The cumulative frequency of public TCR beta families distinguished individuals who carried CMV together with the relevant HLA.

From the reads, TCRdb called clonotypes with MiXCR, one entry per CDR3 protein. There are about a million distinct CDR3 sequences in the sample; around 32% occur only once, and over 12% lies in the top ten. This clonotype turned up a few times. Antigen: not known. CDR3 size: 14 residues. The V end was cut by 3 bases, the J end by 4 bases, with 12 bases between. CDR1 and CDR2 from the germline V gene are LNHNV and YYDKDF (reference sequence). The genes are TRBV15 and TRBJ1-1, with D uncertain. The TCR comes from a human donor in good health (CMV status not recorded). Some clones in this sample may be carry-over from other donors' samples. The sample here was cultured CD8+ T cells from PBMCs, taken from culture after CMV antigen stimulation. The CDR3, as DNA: TGTGCCACCAGCAGTTTTGTGGAAAGCACTGAAGCTTTCTTT. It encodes CATSSFVESTEAFF.